The 18 T cell receptor beta chains below all came from one sample that was sequenced in a study of OX40 agonist ivuxolimab in advanced cancers. Profiled with immunoSEQ multiplex PCR; TCRdb holds only in-frame clones, not every one. In the table there are about 110,000 clones, around 93% of which are singletons. Sequencing used CD4+ or CD8+ T cells sorted from blood, obtained in a trial of the OX40 agonist ivuxolimab. The receptors were gathered from an adult with an advanced solid tumor such as melanoma, head and neck, liver or kidney cancer.

The V gene is TRBV6-1, the J gene TRBJ2-3; TRBD1 agrees at 10 bases. V shed 1 base, J shed 6 bases, and the junction held 4 bases outside the gene matches. The CDR3 is made up of 15 amino acids. Per germline, CDR1 MNHNS and CDR2 SASEGT. CDR3 nucleotides: TGTGCCAGCAGTGAAGTCCCGGACAGGGGGGATACGCAGTATTTT. Protein product: CASSEVPDRGDTQYF.

The chain couples TRBV7-3 to TRBJ2-1; perhaps TRBD1 as D (6 bases). V was shortened by 6 bases and J by 6 bases, with 12 bases between the two germline ends. The CDR3 spans 13 residues. Per the germline V gene, CDR1 is SGHTA and CDR2 is FQGTGA. CDR3 protein: CASSPGQSNEQFF. Written as DNA, the CDR3 is TGTGCCAGCAGTCCGGGACAATCCAATGAGCAGTTCTTC.

The chain recombines TRBV5-1 with TRBJ2-7; D possibly corresponds to TRBD1 (6 bases). Trimming stripped 3 bases from V and 3 bases from J, with 10 bases between. Germline CDR1 is SGHRS and CDR2 is YFSETQ. The CDR3 has 13 residues. In nucleotides, the CDR3 is TGCGCCAGCAGCTCGTTACAGGGCTACGAGCAGTACTTC. It is translated as CASSSLQGYEQYF.

The chain combines TRBV6-1 with TRBJ2-3; D remains unclear. This CDR3 contains 11 residues. V shed 4 bases and J shed 3 bases, with 2 bases lying between them. Germline V gives CDR1 MNHNS, CDR2 SASEGT. The CDR3: CASSVTDTQYF. The CDR3 nucleotides are TGTGCCAGCAGTGTAACAGATACGCAGTATTTT.

The chain uses TRBV19 and TRBJ2-1, with 10 nucleotides matching TRBD2. This CDR3 is 17 amino acids long. Trimming took 2 bases from V and 8 from J; bases not matched to a gene: 12. CDR1 is LNHDA and CDR2 is SQIVND in the germline V gene (reference sequence). The CDR3 coding sequence is TGTGCCAGTAGTATAAATGGTCGGCTAGCGGGAGTCGATGAGCAGTTCTTC. Translated: CASSINGRLAGVDEQFF.

The CDR3 reads CASSATSKQFF. CDR3 DNA sequence: TGTGCCAGCAGTGCCACTAGCAAGCAGTTCTTC. The V and J genes are TRBV2 and TRBJ2-1; D might be TRBD2 (6 bases). Trimming removed 4 bases from V and 11 bases from J, with 9 bases in between. Germline V gives CDR1 SNHLY, CDR2 FYNNEI. The CDR3 runs to 11 residues.

This clone was seen once. The rearrangement links TRBV25-1 to TRBJ1-1, with D unclear. V was shortened by 1 base and J by 1 base, with 10 bases between the two germline ends. The CDR3 length is 15 residues. The germline V gene has CDR1 MGHDK and CDR2 SYGVNS. The CDR3 DNA is TGTGCCAGCAGTGAATTAACAGAGTCGAACACTGAAGCTTTCTTT. This codes for CASSELTESNTEAFF.

V is TRBV2 and J is TRBJ2-5, with D uncertain. Germline-derived CDR1 and CDR2 are SNHLY and FYNNEI. This CDR3 contains 15 residues. V lost 4 bases, J lost 7 bases, and 19 bases lay in between. The CDR3 DNA follows: TGTGCCAGCAGTGCATTAGTAGGGCAGCATGGGACCCAGTACTTC. Translating gives CASSALVGQHGTQYF.

The chain has TRBV18 and TRBJ2-3; D unclear. V gave up 1 base and J gave up 0 bases, with 8 bases separating them. The CDR3 is made up of 15 amino acids. Germline CDR1 KGHSH, CDR2 LQKENI. The CDR3 DNA sequence: TGTGCCAGCTCACCACTGCTTGGCAGCACAGATACGCAGTATTTT. This encodes CASSPLLGSTDTQYF.

The chain combines TRBV19 with TRBJ2-3, with 11 nucleotides matching TRBD2. V shed 6 bases, J shed 3 bases, and the junction held 5 bases outside the gene matches. Germline values: CDR1 LNHDA, CDR2 SQIVND (reference sequence). This CDR3 spans 15 amino acids. CDR3 coding DNA: TGTGCCAGTAGGAGTAGCGGGGGGGCGACAGATACGCAGTATTTT. Protein: CASRSSGGATDTQYF.

The chain combines TRBV11-1 with TRBJ1-2; D possibly corresponds to TRBD1 (5 bases). The V gene's germline CDR1 is SGHAT and CDR2 FQDESV (reference sequence). Trimming removed 3 bases at V and 8 bases at J, with 16 bases between. This CDR3 has 14 amino acids. In DNA form, the CDR3 reads TGTGCCAGCAGCTTGCTTTCTTCAGGGCCGGGCTACACCTTC. Its translation is CASSLLSSGPGYTF.

The J gene is TRBJ1-3, the V gene TRBV7-9; 7 bases align to TRBD1. The CDR3 consists of 16 residues. J lost 0 bases, V lost 1 base, and 3 bases had no gene match. The germline gives CDR1 SEHNR, CDR2 FQNEAQ (reference sequence). As DNA, the CDR3 is TGTGCCAGCAGCTTAGGACAGGGAGCCTCTGGAAACACCATATATTTT. The encoded protein is CASSLGQGASGNTIYF. Combining the CDR3 with reference TRBV7-9 and TRBJ1-3 gives the whole variable domain DTGVSQNPRHKITKRGQNVTFRCDPISEHNRLYWYRQTLGQGPEFLTYFQNEAQLEKSRLLSDRFSAERPKGSFSTLEIQRTEQGDSAMYLCASSLGQGASGNTIYFGEGSWLTVV.

The genes are TRBV6-1 and TRBJ2-1; TRBD2 aligns across 8 bases. V lost 4 bases and J lost 2; bases outside the gene matches: 7. CDR3 length: 16 amino acids. Germline CDR1 is MNHNS and CDR2 is SASEGT. The CDR3 nucleotides are TGTGCCAGCAGTGTCCTCGGGGGGGCTGCCTACAATGAGCAGTTCTTC. It encodes CASSVLGGAAYNEQFF.

This chain links TRBV11-2 with TRBJ1-1; D unresolved. The CDR3 totals 13 residues. With 5 bases removed from V and 1 base from J, the gap between germline ends came to 8 bases. The germline V gene has CDR1 SGHAT and CDR2 FQNNGV. The CDR3 DNA reads as TGTGCCAGCAGCGTACAATGGAACACTGAAGCTTTCTTT. This sequence encodes CASSVQWNTEAFF.

This rearrangement joins TRBV7-9 to TRBJ1-2; D remains ambiguous. V was clipped by 6 bases and J by 2 bases, with 10 bases between them. Germline-derived CDR1 and CDR2 are SEHNR and FQNEAQ (reference sequence). The CDR3 is 13 amino acids. In DNA, the CDR3 is TGTGCCAGCAGGTTCAGTGAGAACTATGGCTACACCTTC. It encodes CASRFSENYGYTF.

The gene calls are TRBV6-5 and TRBJ1-2, with 8 bases lining up with TRBD1. Germline-derived CDR1 and CDR2 are MNHEY and SVGAGI. Trimming cost V 5 bases and J 2 bases; bases outside gene matches: 7. The CDR3 totals 15 residues. CDR3 bases: TGTGCCAGCAGTCGGGACAGGCGAGGGAACTATGGCTACACCTTC. It translates to CASSRDRRGNYGYTF.

The genes are TRBV9 and TRBJ2-7, with D perhaps TRBD1 or TRBD2 (6 bases each). The V gene's germline CDR1 is SGDLS and CDR2 YYNGEE. Trimming removed 3 bases at V and 2 bases at J, with 9 bases between. CDR3 length equals 13 residues. CDR3 loop: CASSGGDTYEQYF. In DNA form, the CDR3 reads TGTGCCAGCAGCGGGGGGGACACCTACGAGCAGTACTTC.

The chain is built from TRBV18 and TRBJ1-2; 7 bases are shared with TRBD1. The V gene end was trimmed by 4 bases and the J gene end by 3 bases; junction bases not matched to a gene: 8. Germline V gene data show CDR1 as KGHSH and CDR2 as LQKENI. The CDR3 length is 15 residues. CDR3 loop: CASSRPGTDDYGYTF. The CDR3 DNA sequence: TGTGCCAGCTCACGACCCGGGACAGACGACTATGGCTACACCTTC.